This TCR beta chain came from a study of blood T cell repertoires in COVID-19. The germline V gene encodes CDR1 SNHLY and CDR2 FYNNEI. The CDR3 length is 19 residues. V lost 6 bases and J 5 bases, leaving 26 bases between the germline ends. Using immunoSEQ multiplex PCR, the repertoire was profiled, and TCRdb retains in-frame clones only, with some absent. The sample consists of 100,000 or so clones, 70% to 90% of them appearing once. The chain uses TRBV2 and TRBJ1-6; TRBD1 might be the D (5 bases). The clonotype was recovered from a woman aged 60-75 years in a cohort sampled during active or convalescent COVID-19. Sequenced material: peripheral blood. CDR3 bases: TGTGCCAGCAGATCTTTGGTGGCGGTCAGGGCGGTAGATAATTCACCCCTCCACTTT. This sequence encodes CASRSLVAVRAVDNSPLHF. Using reference TRBV2 and TRBJ1-6 for the parts outside the CDR3, the full variable domain is EPEVTQTPSHQVTQMGQEVILRCVPISNHLYFYWYRQILGQKVEFLVSFYNNEISEKSEIFDDQFSVERPDGSNFTLKIRSTKLEDSAMYFCASRSLVAVRAVDNSPLHFGNGTRLTVT.